These 20 T cell receptor beta chains came from one sample sequenced in a study of T cell responses to AZD1222 COVID-19 vaccine. TCRdb's table, derived via immunoSEQ multiplex PCR, lists solely in-frame clones and lacks some. The profile shows 100,000 to 150,000 clones, over 90% of them singletons. Source: peripheral blood, taken on day 0 of AZD1222 vaccination. These receptors all stem from an adult in good health.

The chain couples TRBV28 to TRBJ2-1; possibly TRBD2 for D (5 bases). CDR1 is MDHEN, CDR2 SYDVKM, per germline. Trimming took off 4 bases at V and 6 bases at J, with 16 bases between the two ends. This CDR3 is built from 15 residues. In DNA form, the CDR3 reads TGTGCCAGCAGTTCGGAAGCGGAGTGGGGCAATGAGCAGTTCTTC. It encodes CASSSEAEWGNEQFF.

CDR3 sequence reads: CASSPKDTEAFF. For the CDR3, the DNA is TGTGCCAGCTCACCAAAGGACACTGAAGCTTTCTTT. V usage is TRBV18 and J usage is TRBJ1-1, with D unresolved. The germline V gene encodes CDR1 KGHSH and CDR2 LQKENI. V lost 2 bases and J lost 3, with 4 bases in between. The CDR3 loop spans 12 amino acids.

The chain joins TRBV3-1 (or the pseudogene TRBV3-2) to TRBJ1-4; the D is unclear. CDR1 is LGHDT, CDR2 YNNKEL, per germline (reference sequence). There are 15 residues in the CDR3. Trimming cost V 1 base and J 7 bases, with 13 bases left between them. The CDR3 region is CASSQGIGSCEKLFF. CDR3 nucleotides: TGTGCCAGCAGCCAAGGAATAGGGAGTTGTGAAAAACTGTTTTTT.

The chain uses TRBV24-1 and TRBJ1-3; 8 bases line up with TRBD1. The CDR3 has 15 amino acids. The junction had 3 bases not matched to a gene; V was cut back by 4 bases and J by 2 bases. CDR1 and CDR2 (germline): KGHDR, SFDVKD. The CDR3 loop is CATSDAGQAGNTIYF. As DNA, the CDR3 is TGTGCCACCAGTGACGCGGGACAGGCTGGAAACACCATATATTTT.

The genes are TRBV28 and TRBJ1-2; a possible D gene is TRBD1 (5 bases). CDR1 MDHEN and CDR2 SYDVKM come from the germline V gene. This CDR3 region has 20 residues. V shed 5 bases and J shed 0 bases, with 28 bases lying between them. The CDR3 DNA is TGTGCCAGCAGTCTCCCACCCTTCGGGACGCCCAGACCAGCTAACTATGGCTACACCTTC. This gives the protein CASSLPPFGTPRPANYGYTF.

The V call is TRBV10-3, the J call TRBJ1-2; D not resolved. Germline CDR1 reads ENHRY; CDR2 reads SYGVKD. V lost 2 bases to trimming and J lost 5 bases, with 12 bases between them. The CDR3 loop spans 14 amino acids. The CDR3 loop reads CAISETHTLYGYTF. In nucleotides, the CDR3 is TGTGCCATCAGTGAGACACACACCCTATATGGCTACACCTTC.

The chain links TRBV19 to TRBJ1-6; D is ambiguous. The germline V and J ends were trimmed by 5 bases and 10 bases, with 12 bases remaining between them. Germline-derived CDR1 and CDR2 are LNHDA and SQIVND (reference sequence). The CDR3 is 13 amino acids. CDR3: CASSFDEESPLHF. Here the CDR3 DNA reads TGTGCCAGTAGTTTTGATGAGGAATCACCCCTCCACTTT. Using reference TRBV19 and TRBJ1-6 for the parts outside the CDR3, the full variable domain is DGGITQSPKYLFRKEGQNVTLSCEQNLNHDAMYWYRQDPGQGLRLIYYSQIVNDFQKGDIAEGYSVSREKKESFPLTVTSAQKNPTAFYLCASSFDEESPLHFGNGTRLTVT.

The chain combines TRBV19 with TRBJ1-5, with TRBD1 matching over 7 bases. Germline CDR1 LNHDA, CDR2 SQIVND (reference sequence). This CDR3 is 15 amino acids long. The V gene end was trimmed by 3 bases and the J gene end by 7 bases; junction bases not matched to a gene: 9. CDR3 nucleotides: TGTGCCAGTAGTATTTCGGCAGGGGGTGGCCAGCCCCAGCATTTT. Protein product: CASSISAGGGQPQHF. The variable domain in full, completed from reference TRBV19 and TRBJ1-5, reads DGGITQSPKYLFRKEGQNVTLSCEQNLNHDAMYWYRQDPGQGLRLIYYSQIVNDFQKGDIAEGYSVSREKKESFPLTVTSAQKNPTAFYLCASSISAGGGQPQHFGDGTRLSIL.

This rearrangement joins TRBV19 to TRBJ2-3; the match to TRBD2 covers 8 bases. Losses at the gene ends were 4 bases for V and 3 bases for J; bases not matched to a gene: 9. The germline gives CDR1 LNHDA, CDR2 SQIVND (reference sequence). The CDR3 contains 16 residues. CDR3 nucleotides: TGTGCCAGTAGTAAGCGGGGGAAAAGTGGAACAGATACGCAGTATTTT. Its translation: CASSKRGKSGTDTQYF.

The rearrangement joins TRBV29-1 to TRBJ1-2; D is perhaps TRBD1 (5 bases). Germline values: CDR1 SQVTM, CDR2 ANQGSEA. Trimming cost V 7 bases and J 0 bases, with 9 bases left between them. CDR3 length: 12 amino acids. CDR3 coding DNA: TGCAGCGACCGGGACCCTAACTATGGCTACACCTTC. It specifies CSDRDPNYGYTF.

The CDR3 sequence is CASSKERQTTYEQYF. CDR3 DNA sequence: TGTGCCAGCAGCAAAGAACGGCAAACTACCTACGAGCAGTACTTC. The chain has TRBV21-1 and TRBJ2-7; TRBD2, the D gene given by the table, was not confirmed from the DNA. TRBV21-1 counts as a pseudogene. The CDR3 extends over 15 amino acids.

V and J are TRBV5-1 and TRBJ1-1, with a possible D match to TRBD1 (5 bases). V was cut by 0 bases and J by 10 bases, with 19 bases left in between. The CDR3 loop spans 15 amino acids. Germline-derived CDR1 and CDR2 are SGHRS and YFSETQ. CDR3 DNA: TGCGCCAGCAGCTTGGCCGGTAGGGGCGCGGTAGGAGCTTTCTTT. Protein product: CASSLAGRGAVGAFF.

The chain combines TRBV15 with TRBJ1-4; possibly TRBD1 for D (5 bases). This CDR3 spans 16 amino acids. Trimming took off 3 bases at V and 0 bases at J, with 11 bases between the two ends. The germline gives CDR1 LNHNV, CDR2 YYDKDF (reference sequence). The DNA of the CDR3 is TGTGCCACCAGCAGCGATGGGGCCCCAACTAATGAAAAACTGTTTTTT. Its translation is CATSSDGAPTNEKLFF.

The gene calls are TRBV19 and TRBJ2-1; no definite D call. V was cut by 1 base and J by 6 bases, with 7 bases left in between. CDR1 and CDR2 (germline): LNHDA, SQIVND (reference sequence). The CDR3 is 13 residues long. CDR3: CASSIAWRNEQFF. As DNA, the CDR3 is TGTGCCAGTAGTATAGCTTGGCGCAATGAGCAGTTCTTC.

The chain joins TRBV27 to TRBJ1-2, with 7 positions matching TRBD1. The V gene's germline CDR1 is MNHEY and CDR2 SMNVEV (reference sequence). With V trimmed by 6 bases and J by 4 bases, 8 bases remained unmatched. This CDR3 spans 14 amino acids. This CDR3 reads CASRLTGEGYGYTF. The CDR3 coding sequence is TGTGCCAGCAGGCTTACAGGGGAAGGCTATGGCTACACCTTC.

J is TRBJ1-1 and V is TRBV7-2; the D is unclear. The V end lost 6 bases, the J end lost 1 base, and 15 bases lay between the germline ends. The CDR3 extends over 15 amino acids. The germline gives CDR1 SGHTA, CDR2 FQGNSA. The CDR3 coding sequence is TGTGCCAGCAGTCGAAGCGTGGGAGGGAACACTGAAGCTTTCTTT. Translating gives CASSRSVGGNTEAFF. Complete variable domain (other parts from reference TRBV7-2 and TRBJ1-1): GAGVSQSPSNKVTEKGKDVELRCDPISGHTALYWYRQSLGQGLEFLIYFQGNSAPDKSGLPSDRFSAERTGGSVSTLTIQRTQQEDSAVYLCASSRSVGGNTEAFFGQGTRLTVV.

The rearrangement uses TRBV28 and TRBJ2-5, with D perhaps matching TRBD1 (5 bases). V lost 2 bases and J 5 bases, leaving 9 bases between the germline ends. CDR1 is MDHEN and CDR2 is SYDVKM in the germline V gene. This CDR3 is 13 amino acids long. The CDR3: CASSLQGVETQYF. Here the CDR3 DNA reads TGTGCCAGCAGTTTACAGGGCGTGGAGACCCAGTACTTC.

The chain couples TRBV30 to TRBJ2-7; possibly TRBD2 for D (6 bases). The CDR3 length is 14 residues. Germline assignment: CDR1 GTSNPN and CDR2 SVGIG (reference sequence). Deletions cut 2 bases from V and 6 bases from J, with 17 bases between. The CDR3: CAWSPTVIAAEQYF. The CDR3 DNA follows: TGTGCCTGGAGTCCCACAGTTATAGCGGCCGAGCAGTACTTC.

The chain couples TRBV4-1 to TRBJ2-3; D assignment may be TRBD1 or TRBD2 (5 bases each). V was clipped by 1 base and J by 6 bases, with 11 bases between them. CDR1 and CDR2 from the germline V gene are MGHRA and YSYEKL. The CDR3 sequence is 14 residues long. DNA of the CDR3: TGCGCCAGCAGCCAAGCCCCGGGACGCGATACGCAGTATTTT. Protein sequence: CASSQAPGRDTQYF.

The CDR3, as DNA: TGTGCCACCAGTGATTTGGGGTCCACCGGGGAGCTGTTTTTT. Translating it yields CATSDLGSTGELFF. J is TRBJ2-2 and V is TRBV24-1; D ambiguous. CDR1 KGHDR and CDR2 SFDVKD come from the germline V gene. V lost 0 bases to trimming and J lost 4 bases, with 5 bases between them. The CDR3 has 14 amino acids.